The present TCR beta chain was sequenced within a study of shared clonotypes between healthy human individuals. This clone showed up just a few times. Other DNA sequences in this sample translate to the same CDR3. Profiling relied on immunoSEQ multiplex PCR, and the TCRdb table lists in-frame clones only, not all of them. The sample lists a few million clones, 93% seen once, with about 0.39% in the top ten. The CDR3 sequence is 13 residues long. V shed 4 bases and J shed 5 bases, with 11 bases lying between them. Germline V lookup: CDR1 SNHLY, CDR2 FYNNEI. The V call is TRBV2, the J call TRBJ1-1, with D maybe TRBD1 (5 bases). The TCR originated in a man aged 18 to 35 in good health. Some clones in this sample may be carry-over from other donors' samples. Input material: naive CD4+ T cells from PBMCs. Indicated subset: CD45RA+ positively selected. The CDR3 spells CASSGQGGTEAFF. In nucleotides, the CDR3 is TGTGCCAGCAGTGGGCAGGGAGGGACTGAAGCTTTCTTT.